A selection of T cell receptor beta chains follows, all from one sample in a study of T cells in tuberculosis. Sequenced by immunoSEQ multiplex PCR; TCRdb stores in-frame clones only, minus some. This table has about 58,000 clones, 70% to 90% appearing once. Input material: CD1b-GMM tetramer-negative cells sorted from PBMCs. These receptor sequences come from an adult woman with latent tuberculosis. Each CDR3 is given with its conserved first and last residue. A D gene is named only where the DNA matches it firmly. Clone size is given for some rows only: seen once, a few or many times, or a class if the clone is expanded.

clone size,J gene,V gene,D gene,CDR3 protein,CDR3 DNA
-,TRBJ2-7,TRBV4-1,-,CASSQEDGSGAHEQYF,TGCGCCAGCAGCCAAGAGGACGGCTCAGGGGCGCACGAGCAGTACTTC
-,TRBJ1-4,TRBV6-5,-,CASRPTTTNEKLFF,TGTGCCAGCAGGCCGACTACAACTAATGAAAAACTGTTTTTT
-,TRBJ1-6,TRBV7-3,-,CASSLMVHLSGSEDSPLHF,TGTGCCAGCAGCTTAATGGTCCATTTATCGGGCTCGGAGGATTCACCCCTCCACTTT
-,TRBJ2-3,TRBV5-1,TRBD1,CASSLGTGADTQYF,TGCGCCAGCAGCCTAGGGACAGGGGCGGATACGCAGTATTTT
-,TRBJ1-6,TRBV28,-,CASRRGGDSNSPLHF,TGTGCCAGCCGTCGGGGGGGGGACTCCAATTCACCCCTCCACTTT
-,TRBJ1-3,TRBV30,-,CAWTVDSANTIYF,TGTGCCTGGACCGTGGACAGTGCCAACACCATATATTTT
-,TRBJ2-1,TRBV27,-,CASSDYSGGNEQFF,TGTGCCAGCAGTGACTATAGCGGAGGCAATGAGCAGTTCTTC
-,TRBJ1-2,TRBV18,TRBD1,CASSPPGTGGGYGYTF,TGTGCCAGCTCACCCCCCGGGACAGGGGGCGGCTATGGCTACACCTTC
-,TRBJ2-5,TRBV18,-,CASSPISGRETQYF,TGTGCCAGCTCACCGATTAGCGGCAGGGAGACCCAGTACTTC
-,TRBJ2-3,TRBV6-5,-,CASSSDYPSDTQYF,TGTGCCAGCAGTTCGGACTATCCGTCCGATACGCAGTATTTT
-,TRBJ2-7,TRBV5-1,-,CASSSGSSGISYEQYF,TGCGCCAGCAGCTCCGGATCGTCAGGTATCTCCTACGAGCAGTACTTC
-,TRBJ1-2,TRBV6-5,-,CASIPSGQIGYGYTF,TGTGCCAGCATTCCCTCCGGACAGATCGGCTATGGCTACACCTTC
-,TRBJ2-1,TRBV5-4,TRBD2,CASSLATSGSYNEQFF,TGTGCCAGCAGCTTGGCGACTAGCGGCTCCTACAATGAGCAGTTCTTC
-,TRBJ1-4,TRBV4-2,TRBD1,CASSQEQGTGEKLFF,TGTGCCAGCAGCCAGGAACAGGGGACCGGTGAAAAACTGTTTTTT
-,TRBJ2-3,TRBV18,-,CASSPEGSGISTDTQYF,TGTGCCAGCTCACCAGAGGGTAGCGGTATTAGCACAGATACGCAGTATTTT
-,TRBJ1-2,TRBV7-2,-,CASSLDGAYGYTF,TGTGCCAGCAGCTTAGATGGGGCCTATGGCTACACCTTC
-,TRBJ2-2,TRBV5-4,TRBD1,CASSLGTVNTGELFF,TGTGCCAGCAGCCTCGGGACAGTCAACACCGGGGAGCTGTTTTTT
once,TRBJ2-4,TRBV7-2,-,CASSLAPIEGVMAKNIQYF,TGTGCCAGCAGCTTAGCTCCCATTGAAGGGGTCATGGCCAAAAACATTCAGTACTTC
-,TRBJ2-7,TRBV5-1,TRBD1,CASGNRGPTYEQYF,TGCGCCAGCGGGAACAGGGGGCCCACCTACGAGCAGTACTTC
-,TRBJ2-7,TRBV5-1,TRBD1,CASSSLGQAGHYEQYF,TGCGCCAGCAGCTCATTAGGACAGGCCGGCCACTACGAGCAGTACTTC
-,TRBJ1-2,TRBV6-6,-,CASSRLRNYGYTF,TGTGCCAGTTCTCGACTGAGAAACTATGGCTACACCTTC
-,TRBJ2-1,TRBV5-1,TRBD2,CASSPSGNEQFF,TGCGCCAGCAGCCCTAGCGGGAATGAGCAGTTCTTC
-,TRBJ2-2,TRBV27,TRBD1,CASSREGASGFGELFF,TGTGCCAGCAGTCGAGAGGGGGCCTCTGGGTTCGGGGAGCTGTTTTTT
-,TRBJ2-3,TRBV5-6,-,CASSRGTAKSGDTQYF,TGTGCCAGCAGCCGCGGGACAGCCAAATCAGGGGATACGCAGTATTTT